The 4 T cell receptor beta chains below come from one sample, sequenced in a study of regulatory T cells in long-lasting Graves disease. HTBI primers from iRepertoire and Arm-PCR of CDR3 regions yielded the TCR beta libraries. One entry per CDR3 protein, called by TCRdb with MiXCR from the multiplex PCR reads. The repertoire includes some 370,000 distinct CDR3 sequences, around 21% of them detected once, and roughly 20% sits in the top ten. Time point in this sample: persistent/refractory GD, antithyroid drugs over 5 years with positive TRAb. The TCR library was prepared using RNA isolated from PBMCs. The material sequenced was peripheral blood mononuclear cells (PBMCs), taken when the disease was refractory, from a patient treated with antithyroid drugs. All receptors derive from a female donor with Graves disease.

This rearrangement joins TRBV27 to TRBJ2-4, with D possibly being TRBD1 (6 bases). Between the trimmed V and J ends, which lost 7 bases and 6 bases, there was a span of 22 bases. The CDR3 is 16 residues long. Germline CDR1 is MNHEY and CDR2 is SMNVEV (reference sequence). CDR3 sequence reads: CASIEGKPGQPNIQYF. CDR3 nucleotides: TGTGCCAGCATCGAGGGAAAACCGGGACAACCAAACATTCAGTACTTC.

This clonotype was observed once. V is TRBV19 and J is TRBJ1-5; a weak D match, TRBD1 (6 bases). This CDR3 has 17 residues. The germline V and J ends were trimmed by 5 bases and 11 bases, with 28 bases remaining between them. The germline CDR1 and CDR2 sequences are LNHDA and SQIVND (reference sequence). The CDR3 region has the DNA TGTGCCAGTAGTCCCGTTATCTTACAGGGAGAGCACAGGGCCCAGCATTTT. It specifies CASSPVILQGEHRAQHF. The entire variable domain, with the rest obtained from reference TRBV19 and TRBJ1-5, is as follows: DGGITQSPKYLFRKEGQNVTLSCEQNLNHDAMYWYRQDPGQGLRLIYYSQIVNDFQKGDIAEGYSVSREKKESFPLTVTSAQKNPTAFYLCASSPVILQGEHRAQHFGDGTRLSIL.

This clonotype was seen only a few times. CDR3 protein: CASSFGSGRSYEQYF. In nucleotides, the CDR3 is TGTGCCAGCAGCTTTGGTAGCGGGAGGTCCTACGAGCAGTACTTC. V and J are TRBV7-2 and TRBJ2-7; 10 positions match TRBD2. V lost 3 bases, J lost 1 base, and 3 bases stayed unmatched. The germline gives CDR1 SGHTA, CDR2 FQGNSA. The CDR3 length is 15 residues.

The chain joins TRBV6-2 or TRBV6-3 to TRBJ2-2; D is ambiguous. V lost 2 bases and J lost 6, with 7 bases in between. CDR1 is MNHEY, CDR2 SVGEGT, per germline. This CDR3 is 13 amino acids long. The CDR3: CASSYPGPGELFF. CDR3 bases: TGTGCCAGCAGTTACCCAGGCCCCGGGGAGCTGTTTTTT.